The 24 T cell receptor beta chains given below trace back to one sample, sequenced in a study of identical twins. One entry per CDR3 protein, called by TCRdb with MiXCR from the 5' RACE reads. Among 450,000 or so distinct CDR3 sequences listed, 14% were seen once. These same records also appear under a second study, on yellow fever vaccine responses in identical twins.

Material: CD4+ T cells sorted from blood. The receptors stem from a woman aged 18-30 years in good health.

Many counts were recorded for this clonotype. The V and J genes are TRBV4-2 and TRBJ2-3; perhaps TRBD2 as D (7 bases). Deletions cut 4 bases from V and 4 bases from J, with 21 bases between. Germline V gives CDR1 LGHNA, CDR2 YNFKEQ. This CDR3 is built from 17 residues. CDR3 protein: CASSPRSGGGSSDTQYF. CDR3 nucleotide sequence: TGTGCCAGCAGCCCCCGAAGTGGGGGCGGGAGTTCAGATACGCAGTATTTT.

This clonotype was seen a handful of times. The J gene is TRBJ2-1, the V gene TRBV7-8; 7 bases agree with TRBD2. This CDR3 is built from 15 residues. The germline CDR1 and CDR2 sequences are SGHVS and FQNEAQ. With 2 bases clipped from V and 7 bases from J, the junction kept 8 bases outside the gene matches. Written as DNA, the CDR3 is TGTGCCAGCAGCTTATTTGCGGGAGTATCAAATGAGCAGTTCTTC. It codes for CASSLFAGVSNEQFF.

This clonotype was recorded only once. The V call is TRBV6-5, the J call TRBJ2-7, with D possibly matching TRBD2 (6 bases). V was clipped by 2 bases and J by 0 bases, with 14 bases between them. Germline lookup yields CDR1 MNHEY and CDR2 SVGAGI. This CDR3 contains 16 residues. DNA for the CDR3: TGTGCCAGCAGTTACGTGCGGGGCCAGGGCTCCTACGAGCAGTACTTC. This translates into CASSYVRGQGSYEQYF.

This clonotype was counted at least ten times. The chain carries TRBV14 and TRBJ2-2; no definite D call. Germline V lookup: CDR1 SGHDN, CDR2 FVKESK. This CDR3 is 12 amino acids long. Deletions cut 10 bases from V and 7 bases from J, with 13 bases between. The CDR3 region is CATRLDRGELFF. CDR3 DNA: TGTGCCACCCGATTGGATCGCGGGGAGCTGTTTTTT. Using reference TRBV14 and TRBJ2-2 for the parts outside the CDR3, the full variable domain is EAGVTQFPSHSVIEKGQTVTLRCDPISGHDNLYWYRRVMGKEIKFLLHFVKESKQDESGMPNNRFLAERTGGTYSTLKVQPAELEDSGVYFCATRLDRGELFFGEGSRLTVL.

This clonotype was counted a few times. V usage is TRBV20-1 and J usage is TRBJ2-7, with D possibly being TRBD2 (5 bases). V lost 3 bases, J lost 4 bases, and 25 bases lay in between. The CDR3 loop spans 17 amino acids. CDR1 and CDR2 (germline): DFQATT, SNEGSKA (reference sequence). CDR3 in amino acids: CSARASVGQGRGYEQYF. CDR3 DNA sequence: TGCAGTGCTAGGGCGTCGGTAGGTCAAGGCCGGGGATACGAGCAGTACTTC.

The chain links TRBV7-3 to TRBJ2-5; no clear D. Trimming shortened V by 4 bases and J by 5 bases, and 11 bases separated the two germline ends. Germline-derived CDR1 and CDR2 are SGHTA and FQGTGA. The CDR3 is 13 residues long. In nucleotides, the CDR3 is TGTGCCAGCAGCTCGGATTCGTTGGAGACCCAGTACTTC. It translates to CASSSDSLETQYF.

The rearrangement links TRBV9 to TRBJ2-1, with 7 bases lining up with TRBD2. J gave up 7 bases and V 4 bases, and 11 bases lay outside the gene matches. CDR1 and CDR2 from the germline V gene are SGDLS and YYNGEE. This CDR3 is 15 amino acids long. This CDR3 reads CASSPPGGAGNEQFF. As DNA, the CDR3 is TGTGCCAGCAGCCCCCCGGGGGGAGCTGGGAATGAGCAGTTCTTC.

V is TRBV29-1 and J is TRBJ2-7; TRBD1 aligns across 7 bases. The germline gives CDR1 SQVTM, CDR2 ANQGSEA. The CDR3 has 11 residues. V was clipped by 3 bases and J by 5 bases; unmatched bases: 1. DNA for the CDR3: TGCAGCGTTGAGGGGACAGACGAGCAGTACTTC. This gives the protein CSVEGTDEQYF.

The gene calls are TRBV20-1 and TRBJ2-7; weak D call: TRBD1 (6 bases). Germline CDR1 is DFQATT and CDR2 is SNEGSKA (reference sequence). V lost 3 bases, J lost 2 bases, and 17 bases lay in between. The CDR3 has 15 residues. As DNA, the CDR3 is TGCAGTGCTAGTACCCCAGACAGGAATACCTACGAGCAGTACTTC. This translates into CSASTPDRNTYEQYF.

This clonotype was picked up a small number of times. The genes are TRBV20-1 and TRBJ2-1; TRBD2 agrees at 8 bases. Trimming removed 5 bases from V and 8 bases from J; junction bases left unmatched: 17. The CDR3 totals 16 residues. The germline gives CDR1 DFQATT, CDR2 SNEGSKA (reference sequence). CDR3 DNA sequence: TGCAGTGCTCTCAAAGGTCTCGCGGGGGGCGCGGATGAGCAGTTCTTC. Amino acids: CSALKGLAGGADEQFF.

This clonotype occurred a few times. The chain combines TRBV27 with TRBJ2-1, with 13 bases matching TRBD2. This CDR3 contains 15 residues. Germline assignment: CDR1 MNHEY and CDR2 SMNVEV (reference sequence). The V and J ends lost 5 bases and 8 bases, in that order; junction bases with no gene match: 6. This CDR3 is CASSLRTSGSYEQFF. In nucleotides, the CDR3 is TGTGCCAGCAGTCTCCGGACTAGCGGGAGTTATGAGCAGTTCTTC.

The chain combines TRBV19 with TRBJ2-2; no definite D call. Germline V gene lookup returns CDR1 LNHDA and CDR2 SQIVND (reference sequence). Trimming removed 2 bases at V and 0 bases at J, with 10 bases between. CDR3 size: 16 residues. The CDR3 sequence is CASSILGKPNTGELFF. CDR3 DNA: TGTGCCAGTAGTATACTAGGCAAACCGAACACCGGGGAGCTGTTTTTT.

The V and J genes are TRBV7-2 and TRBJ2-7, with 10 bases that match TRBD1. The CDR3 has 14 amino acids. V was pared by 3 bases and J by 3 bases, with 2 bases of the junction left unmatched. The V gene's germline CDR1 is SGHTA and CDR2 FQGNSA. The DNA of the CDR3 is TGTGCCAGCAGCTTCGGGGACAGGGGCTACGAGCAGTACTTC. It codes for CASSFGDRGYEQYF.

This clonotype was observed a handful of times. This chain connects TRBV15 to TRBJ1-2, with TRBD1 matching over 9 bases. CDR3 length: 16 amino acids. J was trimmed by 8 bases and V by 3 bases; bases with no gene match: 13. CDR1 is LNHNV, CDR2 YYDKDF, per germline (reference sequence). CDR3 coding DNA: TGTGCCACCAGCAGGGGAGGGACAGGGTCAGCTAAGGGCTACACCTTC. It encodes CATSRGGTGSAKGYTF.

There are many counts of this clonotype. The genes are TRBV2 and TRBJ2-1; D gene uncertain. From germline, CDR1 is SNHLY and CDR2 FYNNEI. Deletions cut 2 bases from V and 4 bases from J, with 6 bases between. The CDR3 has 13 amino acids. This CDR3 is CASSETEYNEQFF. For the CDR3, the DNA is TGTGCCAGCAGTGAAACAGAGTACAATGAGCAGTTCTTC. Looking up the rest from reference TRBV2 and TRBJ2-1 gives the full variable domain: EPEVTQTPSHQVTQMGQEVILRCVPISNHLYFYWYRQILGQKVEFLVSFYNNEISEKSEIFDDQFSVERPDGSNFTLKIRSTKLEDSAMYFCASSETEYNEQFFGPGTRLTVL.

In its sample, this clonotype was seen a few times. V gene TRBV6-6 combines with J gene TRBJ1-5; D possibly corresponds to TRBD1 (5 bases). The germline V gene has CDR1 MNHNY and CDR2 SVGAGI (reference sequence). CDR3 length equals 12 residues. V was pared by 7 bases and J by 6 bases, with 10 bases between. The CDR3 coding sequence is TGTGCCAGCACCTCCAGGGCTCAGCCCCAGCATTTT. It is translated as CASTSRAQPQHF.

The sample holds many counts of this clonotype. J is TRBJ2-7 and V is TRBV15; the D call may be TRBD1 or TRBD2 (5 bases each). Germline V gene data show CDR1 as LNHNV and CDR2 as YYDKDF (reference sequence). Trimming cost V 3 bases and J 3 bases, with 15 bases left between them. The CDR3 contains 15 residues. CDR3 protein: CATSRRWDGNYEQYF. The DNA for the CDR3 is TGTGCCACCAGCAGGCGTTGGGACGGAAACTACGAGCAGTACTTC.

V usage is TRBV12-3 or TRBV12-4 and J usage is TRBJ2-3, with TRBD1 matching over 10 bases. There are 14 residues in the CDR3. V gave up 6 bases and J gave up 4 bases; unmatched junction bases: 4. CDR3 protein: CASRTGGRADTQYF. CDR3 nucleotides: TGTGCCAGCAGGACAGGGGGCCGGGCAGATACGCAGTATTTT.

There are many counts of this clonotype. The chain combines TRBV21-1 with TRBJ2-4; the table's D call of TRBD2 was not tested on the DNA. TRBV21-1 is a pseudogene segment. This CDR3 is built from 14 residues. The CDR3 DNA is TGTGCCAGCAGCAAGCTAGCTGGGGAAAACATTCAGTACTTC. It yields the protein CASSKLAGENIQYF.

This clonotype was observed a handful of times. The V call is TRBV3-1, the J call TRBJ2-2, with 9 bases lining up with TRBD2. The junction had 15 bases not matched to a gene; V was cut back by 10 bases and J by 6 bases. Germline CDR1 and CDR2: LGHDT and YNNKEL (reference sequence). This CDR3 spans 16 amino acids. The CDR3 spells CATNEEGLAGAGELFF. In DNA form, the CDR3 reads TGTGCCACCAACGAGGAGGGACTAGCTGGCGCCGGGGAGCTGTTTTTT.

The chain combines TRBV27 with TRBJ2-2; possible D gene TRBD1, 6 bases. The germline V gene has CDR1 MNHEY and CDR2 SMNVEV (reference sequence). This CDR3 has 16 residues. V gave up 7 bases and J gave up 5 bases, with 20 bases separating them. CDR3 bases: TGTGCCAGCACCCTTAGCCGCAGGGGAAGGACCGGGGAGCTGTTTTTT. It specifies CASTLSRRGRTGELFF.

This clonotype showed up just a few times. The gene calls are TRBV12-3 or TRBV12-4 and TRBJ2-7; possible D gene TRBD2, 6 bases. The ends were cut back, 1 base at V and 10 bases at J, with 11 bases in the middle. The CDR3 runs 12 residues. CDR3 sequence: CASSLGGAGQYF. CDR3 nucleotide sequence: TGTGCCAGCAGTTTAGGCGGGGCAGGCCAGTACTTC.

This clonotype has a count of ten or more. The V gene is TRBV6-2 or TRBV6-3, the J gene TRBJ2-7, with 7 nucleotides matching TRBD2. Germline-derived CDR1 and CDR2 are MNHEY and SVGEGT. The CDR3 sequence is 14 residues long. The V gene end was trimmed by 6 bases and the J gene end by 4 bases; junction bases not matched to a gene: 9. The DNA of the CDR3 is TGTGCCAGCAGCGGCCCGGGAGGATTTTACGAGCAGTACTTC. This translates into CASSGPGGFYEQYF.

J is TRBJ2-2 and V is TRBV7-2, with a tentative D call TRBD1 (5 bases). The CDR3 sequence is 19 residues long. V lost 0 bases and J lost 6, with 23 bases in between. Germline lookup yields CDR1 SGHTA and CDR2 FQGNSA. The CDR3 bases are TGTGCCAGCAGCTTAGCCTCAAAAACCCGATCTGCCAGGGCCGGGGAGCTGTTTTTT. It encodes CASSLASKTRSARAGELFF.